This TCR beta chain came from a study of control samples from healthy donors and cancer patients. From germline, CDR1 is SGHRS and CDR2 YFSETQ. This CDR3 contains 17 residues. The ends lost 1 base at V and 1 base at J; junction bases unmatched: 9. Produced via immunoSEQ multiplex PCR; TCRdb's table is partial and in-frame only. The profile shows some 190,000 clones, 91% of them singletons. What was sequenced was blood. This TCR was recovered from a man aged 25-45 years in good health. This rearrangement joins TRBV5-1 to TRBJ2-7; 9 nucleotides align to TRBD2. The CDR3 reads CASSLTKTSGVSYEQYF. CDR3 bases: TGCGCCAGCAGCTTGACGAAGACTAGCGGAGTATCCTACGAGCAGTACTTC.